One sample yielded the 22 T cell receptor beta chains listed below, sequenced in a study of beta chain features in type 1 diabetes. Sequencing targeted expressed TCRB transcripts, as all isolated RNA had been reverse transcribed. The data were produced by immunoSEQ multiplex PCR, yet TCRdb's version contains in-frame clones alone and is incomplete. The sample has around 240,000 clones, over 65% seen once. Sequencing used naive CD4+ T cells from blood. The receptors derive from a man aged 30 to 39 in good health.

CDR3 in DNA: TGTGCCAGCAGTGAAGGGGCAACGAGGGAGCAGTACTTC. Residues: CASSEGATREQYF. The chain joins TRBV25-1 to TRBJ2-7, with TRBD1 as a possible D gene (5 bases). With 2 bases removed from V and 7 bases from J, the gap between germline ends came to 12 bases. The CDR3 spans 13 residues. Per germline, CDR1 MGHDK and CDR2 SYGVNS.

V gene TRBV29-1 combines with J gene TRBJ2-3, with TRBD2 as a possible D gene (6 bases). The CDR3 extends over 16 amino acids. Trimming left V 6 bases short and J 0 bases short, with 19 bases between. Germline V gives CDR1 SQVTM, CDR2 ANQGSEA. Written as DNA, the CDR3 is TGCAGCGTCCCAGGGCGGGAACTATCTAGCACAGATACGCAGTATTTT. It yields the protein CSVPGRELSSTDTQYF.

V gene TRBV4-2 combines with J gene TRBJ2-5; tentatively, D is TRBD2 (6 bases). Germline V gene data show CDR1 as LGHNA and CDR2 as YNFKEQ. V was trimmed by 1 base and J by 5 bases, leaving 11 bases between them. This CDR3 has 14 residues. CDR3 amino acids: CASSQGEVGETQYF. DNA for the CDR3: TGTGCCAGCAGCCAAGGGGAGGTAGGCGAGACCCAGTACTTC.

Note on this clone: At the DNA level, this CDR3 is encoded by other sequences in the same sample as well. The rearrangement joins TRBV30 to TRBJ1-5; 10 positions match TRBD1. Losses at the gene ends were 4 bases for V and 5 bases for J; bases not matched to a gene: 2. This CDR3 has 13 amino acids. The V gene's germline CDR1 is GTSNPN and CDR2 SVGIG (reference sequence). The CDR3 DNA reads TGTGCCTGGACTGGACAGGGGGATCAGCCCCAGCATTTT. Amino acid sequence: CAWTGQGDQPQHF.

This clone has a single count. The rearrangement links TRBV6-1 to TRBJ2-1; TRBD1 might be the D (6 bases). Germline V lookup: CDR1 MNHNS, CDR2 SASEGT. This CDR3 region has 12 residues. The ends were cut back, 10 bases at V and 5 bases at J, with 12 bases in the middle. The CDR3 is CATRQVDNEQFF. DNA of the CDR3: TGTGCCACTCGACAGGTAGACAATGAGCAGTTCTTC.

CDR3 DNA sequence: TGCAGCGTTGGGGACCGGTACAATGAGCAGTTCTTC. Protein: CSVGDRYNEQFF. J is TRBJ2-1 and V is TRBV29-1; D is perhaps TRBD1 or TRBD2 (5 bases each). This CDR3 is built from 12 residues. Germline CDR1 SQVTM, CDR2 ANQGSEA. V gave up 4 bases and J gave up 4 bases, with 8 bases separating them.

This chain uses TRBV2 with TRBJ2-3, with no clear D. This CDR3 has 13 amino acids. The ends were cut back, 6 bases at V and 0 bases at J, with 7 bases in the middle. CDR1 and CDR2 (germline): SNHLY, FYNNEI. The CDR3 bases are TGTGCCAGCAGGGTACCTAGCACAGATACGCAGTATTTT. Protein product: CASRVPSTDTQYF.

The genes are TRBV29-1 and TRBJ2-1, with 8 bases aligning to TRBD2. CDR1 is SQVTM and CDR2 is ANQGSEA in the germline V gene. After removal of 4 bases from V and 6 bases from J, the junction contained 5 bases not matched to a gene. This CDR3 is 13 amino acids long. This CDR3 is CSVGGTRGNEQFF. CDR3 bases: TGCAGCGTTGGGGGGACTAGGGGCAATGAGCAGTTCTTC.

The chain combines TRBV4-3 with TRBJ2-1; perhaps TRBD2 as D (5 bases). CDR1 is LGHNA, CDR2 YSLEER, per germline. CDR3 length equals 18 residues. The V and J ends lost 0 bases and 9 bases respectively, with 24 bases between them. The CDR3 DNA sequence: TGCGCCAGCAGCCAAGATCGCCCCGCCGCGGGCTTAGTTCGTGAGCAGTTCTTC. It encodes CASSQDRPAAGLVREQFF.

The CDR3 DNA follows: TGCAGCGTTGTCCGGGGAAGGGAGACCCAGTACTTC. Protein sequence: CSVVRGRETQYF. The chain is built from TRBV29-1 and TRBJ2-5, with D tentatively TRBD2 (5 bases). V was pared by 4 bases and J by 5 bases, with 11 bases between. The CDR3 loop spans 12 amino acids. Per germline, CDR1 SQVTM and CDR2 ANQGSEA.

This sequence joins TRBV18 and TRBJ2-2; no reliable D call. V dropped 6 bases and J dropped 2 bases, with 10 bases sitting between them. Germline assignment: CDR1 KGHSH and CDR2 LQKENI. This CDR3 contains 14 residues. As DNA, the CDR3 is TGTGCCAGCTCGGAACAGCCTAACACCGGGGAGCTGTTTTTT. This gives the protein CASSEQPNTGELFF.

The V call is TRBV5-4, the J call TRBJ1-2; 8 bases agree with TRBD1. The CDR3 has 14 residues. Germline trimming cut 2 bases from V and 8 bases from J; bases unmatched to any gene: 8. Germline CDR1 is SGHNT and CDR2 is YYREEE (reference sequence). The CDR3 DNA reads TGTGCCAGCAGCTTCCCGGACAGGGCAGAAGGCTACACCTTC. Amino acid sequence: CASSFPDRAEGYTF.

This clone was detected only a few times. The CDR3 loop reads CAWERQGGTEAFF. The CDR3 DNA reads TGTGCCTGGGAACGACAGGGTGGCACTGAAGCTTTCTTT. The chain employs TRBV30 and TRBJ1-1, with 7 bases lining up with TRBD1. Germline CDR1 GTSNPN, CDR2 SVGIG (reference sequence). V lost 5 bases, J lost 4 bases, and 7 bases stayed unmatched. This CDR3 contains 13 residues.

The chain recombines TRBV19 with TRBJ1-1; D not resolved. The CDR3 has 11 residues. Germline CDR1 is LNHDA and CDR2 is SQIVND (reference sequence). The ends were cut back, 6 bases at V and 7 bases at J, with 9 bases in the middle. The chain's CDR3 is CASRGEFEAFF. In nucleotides, the CDR3 is TGTGCCAGTAGGGGAGAGTTTGAAGCTTTCTTT.

The chain joins TRBV5-1 to TRBJ2-5; D is undetermined. CDR3 size: 12 residues. Deletions cut 0 bases from V and 0 bases from J, with 0 bases between. Germline V lookup: CDR1 SGHRS, CDR2 YFSETQ. The CDR3 sequence is CASSLDQETQYF. The CDR3 nucleotides read TGCGCCAGCAGCTTGGACCAAGAGACCCAGTACTTC.

As for this clone: Other DNA sequences in this specimen translate into the identical CDR3. The V and J genes are TRBV2 and TRBJ2-1, with D uncertain. The CDR3 runs 11 residues. Germline-derived CDR1 and CDR2 are SNHLY and FYNNEI. The germline V and J ends were trimmed by 6 bases and 4 bases, with 4 bases remaining between them. As DNA, the CDR3 is TGTGCCAGCAGAGAGTACAATGAGCAGTTCTTC. This sequence encodes CASREYNEQFF.

This clone was seen more than once but under ten times. V and J are TRBV7-9 and TRBJ1-2, with D unresolved. The germline V gene has CDR1 SEHNR and CDR2 FQNEAQ (reference sequence). The CDR3 is made up of 14 amino acids. V was pared by 0 bases and J by 0 bases, with 5 bases between. The CDR3 here is CASSLAGTNYGYTF. The CDR3 DNA reads as TGTGCCAGCAGCTTAGCTGGGACTAACTATGGCTACACCTTC.

The genes are TRBV5-1 and TRBJ2-7; a weak D match, TRBD1 (8 bases). Deletions cut 3 bases from V and 3 bases from J, with 13 bases between. Germline V gene sequence: CDR1 SGHRS, CDR2 YFSETQ. The CDR3 is made up of 14 amino acids. The DNA of the CDR3 is TGCGCCAGCAGCTCGGGAGGACAGGGCTACGAGCAGTACTTC. Translation gives CASSSGGQGYEQYF.

Remarks on this clone: Other DNA sequences in the sample encode the same CDR3. The chain uses TRBV28 and TRBJ2-7, with 12 positions matching TRBD2. From germline, CDR1 is MDHEN and CDR2 SYDVKM. J was trimmed by 2 bases and V by 4 bases; bases with no gene match: 3. The CDR3 is 15 residues long. Written as DNA, the CDR3 is TGTGCCAGCAGTTCCCTAGCGGGAGGGACCTACGAGCAGTACTTC. Protein: CASSSLAGGTYEQYF. Variable domain in full (rest from reference TRBV28 and TRBJ2-7): DVKVTQSSRYLVKRTGEKVFLECVQDMDHENMFWYRQDPGLGLRLIYFSYDVKMKEKGDIPEGYSVSREKKERFSLILESASTNQTSMYLCASSSLAGGTYEQYFGPGTRLTVT.

The rearrangement links TRBV20-1 to TRBJ2-2; no firm D call. Deletions cut 2 bases from V and 9 bases from J, with 7 bases between. This CDR3 has 11 amino acids. Germline V gene lookup returns CDR1 DFQATT and CDR2 SNEGSKA (reference sequence). CDR3 protein: CSARNGWELFF. As DNA, the CDR3 is TGCAGTGCTAGAAACGGATGGGAGCTGTTTTTT.

The V call is TRBV7-2, the J call TRBJ2-7, with D perhaps assigned TRBD1 or TRBD2 (7 bases each). The CDR3 has 16 amino acids. Germline V gene lookup returns CDR1 SGHTA and CDR2 FQGNSA. V lost 1 base, J lost 2 bases, and 15 bases lay in between. The chain's CDR3 is CASSLEGASGAYEQYF. The CDR3 DNA sequence: TGTGCCAGCAGCTTAGAGGGGGCTAGCGGTGCCTACGAGCAGTACTTC.

The V and J genes are TRBV18 and TRBJ2-6; D is possibly TRBD2 (5 bases). The CDR3 totals 15 residues. The V gene's germline CDR1 is KGHSH and CDR2 LQKENI. Trimming cost V 3 bases and J 2 bases, with 8 bases left between them. The CDR3 nucleotides are TGTGCCAGCTCACCGACGGGAACTGGGGCCAACGTCCTGACTTTC. Translation: CASSPTGTGANVLTF.